These T cell receptor beta chains were read from a single sample in a study of shared T cell receptors in the human thymus. Libraries were prepared by immunoSEQ multiplex PCR; TCRdb keeps only in-frame clonotypes and omits some of them. Of just under 550,000 clones detected, about 80% appear once; the ten largest clones hold about 0.014%. In addition, the sample was reused for a study of human thymus T cells.

The specimen was thymocytes. The receptors come from a boy in the first two years of life with a congenital heart defect. Each CDR3 is given with its conserved first and last residue. D genes are given only for firm matches. Not all rows give a size; the values are once, few, many and, for expanded clones, a class.

abundance,j_gene,d_gene,v_gene,CDR3nt,CDR3aa
-,TRBJ2-1,-,TRBV10-1,TGCGCCAGCAGCCCCCCACCTAGAAACAATGAGCAGTTCTTC,CASSPPPRNNEQFF
-,TRBJ1-5,-,TRBV6-5,TGTGCCAGCAGCGCGGGGGCCCCCAATCAGCCCCAGCATTTT,CASSAGAPNQPQHF
-,TRBJ1-1,TRBD1,TRBV30,TGTGCCTGGAGCTCGACAGGGAAGAACACTGAAGCTTTCTTT,CAWSSTGKNTEAFF
-,TRBJ2-1,TRBD2,TRBV7-2,TGTGCCAGCAGCTCCCGGGGGGGACTAAACAATGAGCAGTTCTTC,CASSSRGGLNNEQFF
-,TRBJ2-7,-,TRBV4-1,TGCGCCAGCAGCCCCAACCCCGGGGGAGCCCACTACGAGCAGTACTTC,CASSPNPGGAHYEQYF
-,TRBJ2-7,TRBD2,TRBV19,TGTGCCAGTACCCCAGCGGGATACTCAGGCGAGCAGTACTTC,CASTPAGYSGEQYF
-,TRBJ1-5,-,TRBV6-1,TGTGCCAGCGGTTTACAGGGCCAGCCCCAGCATTTT,CASGLQGQPQHF
-,TRBJ2-7,-,TRBV14,TGTGCCAGCAGCCAGAGACTCGGGGACAAGACCTACGAGCAGTACTTC,CASSQRLGDKTYEQYF
-,TRBJ1-4,TRBD1,TRBV5-1,TGCGCCAGCAGCCCTCTCCCAGGGGGCGAAAAACTGTTTTTT,CASSPLPGGEKLFF
-,TRBJ2-7,TRBD2,TRBV5-6,TGTGCCAGCAGCTTGCGCGGGGGCTCCTACGAGCAGTACTTC,CASSLRGGSYEQYF
-,TRBJ1-5,-,TRBV6-1,TGTGCCAGCAGTGAAGTTAACAGGGTAGGCAATCAGCCCCAGCATTTT,CASSEVNRVGNQPQHF
-,TRBJ2-1,TRBD2,TRBV29-1,TGCACCTTGGGACTAGCGGGAGAAGGCGGCCACAATGAGCAGTTCTTC,CTLGLAGEGGHNEQFF
-,TRBJ2-7,TRBD1,TRBV6-1,TGTGCCAGCAGCTTGGGACAGGGCTCCTACGAGCAGTACTTC,CASSLGQGSYEQYF
-,TRBJ1-1,-,TRBV19,TGTGCCAGTAGTGGGGGCAAAGAAAGGACTGAAGCTTTCTTT,CASSGGKERTEAFF
-,TRBJ1-3,-,TRBV15,TGTGCCACCAGCAGAGCCCGGAGTGGGGCTATCGGCGGAAACACCATATATTTT,CATSRARSGAIGGNTIYF
-,TRBJ1-1,-,TRBV7-9,TGTGCCAGCAGCTTAGGGGGAGGGCAGGGGAACACTGAAGCTTTCTTT,CASSLGGGQGNTEAFF
-,TRBJ2-3,TRBD2,TRBV4-3,TGCGCCAGCAGCCTAGAGTGGGTCCGAGCGGGAGGGCCAGATACGCAGTATTTT,CASSLEWVRAGGPDTQYF
-,TRBJ2-3,-,TRBV29-1,TGCAGCGTTGGGACGGGAGCAGCAGATACGCAGTATTTT,CSVGTGAADTQYF
-,TRBJ2-7,TRBD2,TRBV5-4,TGTGCCAGCAGCCTAGATGAGGGAGGGCCTCGGAACGAGCAGTACTTC,CASSLDEGGPRNEQYF
-,TRBJ2-2,-,TRBV25-1,TGTGCCAGCCGGGACAAGGGGAACACCGGGGAGCTGTTTTTT,CASRDKGNTGELFF
few,TRBJ2-1,-,TRBV25-1,TGTGCCAGCAGTGAATACAGGGGCAATGAGCAGTTCTTC,CASSEYRGNEQFF
-,TRBJ2-1,TRBD2,TRBV4-3,TGCGCCAGCAGCCAAGCGACTAGCGGGAGTAGGTGGTCCTACAATGAGCAGTTCTTC,CASSQATSGSRWSYNEQFF
-,TRBJ2-3,TRBD2,TRBV10-2,TGCGCCAGCAGTCACGCTAGCGGGGGATCAGATACGCAGTATTTT,CASSHASGGSDTQYF
-,TRBJ2-7,-,TRBV27,TGTGCCAGCAGTCCGGTCCGGGGTAGGGGGAGGGACGAGCAGTACTTC,CASSPVRGRGRDEQYF